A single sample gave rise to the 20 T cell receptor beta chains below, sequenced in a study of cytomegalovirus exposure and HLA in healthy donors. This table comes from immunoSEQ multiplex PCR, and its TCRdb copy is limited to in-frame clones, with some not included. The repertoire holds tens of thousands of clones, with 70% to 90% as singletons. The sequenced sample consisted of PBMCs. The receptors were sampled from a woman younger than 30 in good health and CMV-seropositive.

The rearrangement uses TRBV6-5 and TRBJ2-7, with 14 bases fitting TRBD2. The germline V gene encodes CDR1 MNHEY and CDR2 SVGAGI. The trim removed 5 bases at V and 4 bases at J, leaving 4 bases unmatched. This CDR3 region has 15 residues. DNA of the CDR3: TGTGCCAGCAGTCGCGGGACTAGCGGGAGTTACGAGCAGTACTTC. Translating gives CASSRGTSGSYEQYF.

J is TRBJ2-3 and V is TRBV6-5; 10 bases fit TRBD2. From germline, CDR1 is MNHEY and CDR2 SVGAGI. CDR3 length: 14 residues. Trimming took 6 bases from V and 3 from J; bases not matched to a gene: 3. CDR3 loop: CASRSAGGTDTQYF. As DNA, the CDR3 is TGTGCCAGCAGATCAGCGGGAGGGACAGATACGCAGTATTTT.

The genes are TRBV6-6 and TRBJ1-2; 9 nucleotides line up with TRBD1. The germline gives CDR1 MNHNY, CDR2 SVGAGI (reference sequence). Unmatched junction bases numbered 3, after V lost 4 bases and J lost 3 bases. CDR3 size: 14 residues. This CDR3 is CASSSTGGDYGYTF. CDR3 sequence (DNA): TGTGCCAGCAGTTCTACAGGGGGCGACTATGGCTACACCTTC.

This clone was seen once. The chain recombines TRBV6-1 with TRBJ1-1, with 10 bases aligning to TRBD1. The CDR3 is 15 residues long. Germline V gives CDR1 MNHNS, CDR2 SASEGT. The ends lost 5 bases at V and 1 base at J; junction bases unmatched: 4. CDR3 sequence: CASSLRTGGNTEAFF. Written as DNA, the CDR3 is TGTGCCAGCAGTTTACGGACAGGGGGGAACACTGAAGCTTTCTTT.

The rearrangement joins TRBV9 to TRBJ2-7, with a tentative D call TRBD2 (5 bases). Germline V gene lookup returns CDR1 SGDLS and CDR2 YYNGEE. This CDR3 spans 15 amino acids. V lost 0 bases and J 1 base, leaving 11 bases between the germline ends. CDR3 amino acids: CASSVAPGSSYEQYF. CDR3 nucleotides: TGTGCCAGCAGCGTAGCTCCGGGGAGTTCCTACGAGCAGTACTTC.

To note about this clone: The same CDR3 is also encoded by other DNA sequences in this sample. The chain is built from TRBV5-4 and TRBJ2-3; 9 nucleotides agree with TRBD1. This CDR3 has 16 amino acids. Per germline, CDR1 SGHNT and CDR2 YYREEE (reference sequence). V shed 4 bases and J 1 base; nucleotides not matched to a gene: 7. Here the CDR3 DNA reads TGTGCCAGCAGCCCATTCAGACAGGGGGGCACAGATACGCAGTATTTT. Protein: CASSPFRQGGTDTQYF.

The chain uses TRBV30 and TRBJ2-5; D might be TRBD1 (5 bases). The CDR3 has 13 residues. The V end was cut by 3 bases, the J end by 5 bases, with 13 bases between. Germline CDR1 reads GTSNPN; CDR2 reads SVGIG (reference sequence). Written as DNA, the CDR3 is TGTGCCTGGAGCCCCTTTAAGGGGGAGACCCAGTACTTC. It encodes CAWSPFKGETQYF.

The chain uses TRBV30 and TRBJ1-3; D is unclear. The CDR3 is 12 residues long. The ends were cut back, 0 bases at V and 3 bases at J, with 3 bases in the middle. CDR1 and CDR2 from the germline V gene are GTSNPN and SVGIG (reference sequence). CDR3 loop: CAWSVLGNTIYF. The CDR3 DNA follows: TGTGCCTGGAGTGTACTTGGAAACACCATATATTTT.

The CDR3, as DNA: TGTGCCACCAGCACATTACAGGGCTTCGAGCAGTACTTC. Translating it yields CATSTLQGFEQYF. The gene calls are TRBV15 and TRBJ2-7; possible D gene TRBD1, 6 bases. The CDR3 is 13 amino acids. Between the trimmed V and J ends, which lost 4 bases and 6 bases, there was a span of 13 bases. Looked up from germline, CDR1 is LNHNV and CDR2 is YYDKDF (reference sequence).

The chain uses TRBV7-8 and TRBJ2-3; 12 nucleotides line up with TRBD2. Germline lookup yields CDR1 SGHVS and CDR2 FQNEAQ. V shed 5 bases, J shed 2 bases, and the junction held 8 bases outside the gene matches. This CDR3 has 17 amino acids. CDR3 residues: CASSTRLAGDLTDTQYF. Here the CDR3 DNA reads TGTGCCAGCAGCACACGACTAGCGGGGGACCTCACAGATACGCAGTATTTT.

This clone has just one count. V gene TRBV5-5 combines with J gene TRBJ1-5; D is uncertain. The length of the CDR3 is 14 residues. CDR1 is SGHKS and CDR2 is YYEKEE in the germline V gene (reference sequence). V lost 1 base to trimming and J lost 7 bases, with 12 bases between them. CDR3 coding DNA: TGTGCCAGCAGCTTGTCGGCAGGTGGGCAGCCCCAGCATTTT. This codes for CASSLSAGGQPQHF.

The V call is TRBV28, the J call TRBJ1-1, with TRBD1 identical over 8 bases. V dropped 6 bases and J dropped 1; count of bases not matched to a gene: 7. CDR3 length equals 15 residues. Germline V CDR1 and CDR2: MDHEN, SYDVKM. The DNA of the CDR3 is TGTGCCAGCAGCATCTCAGGGGGCGGGAACACTGAAGCTTTCTTT. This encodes CASSISGGGNTEAFF. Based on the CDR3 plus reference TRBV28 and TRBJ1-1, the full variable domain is DVKVTQSSRYLVKRTGEKVFLECVQDMDHENMFWYRQDPGLGLRLIYFSYDVKMKEKGDIPEGYSVSREKKERFSLILESASTNQTSMYLCASSISGGGNTEAFFGQGTRLTVV.

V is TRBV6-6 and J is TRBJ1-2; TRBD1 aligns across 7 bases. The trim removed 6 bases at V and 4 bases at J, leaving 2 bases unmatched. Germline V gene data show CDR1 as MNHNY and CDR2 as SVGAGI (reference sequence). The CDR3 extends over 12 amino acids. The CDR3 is CASRQGFYGYTF. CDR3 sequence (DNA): TGTGCCAGCAGACAGGGGTTCTATGGCTACACCTTC.

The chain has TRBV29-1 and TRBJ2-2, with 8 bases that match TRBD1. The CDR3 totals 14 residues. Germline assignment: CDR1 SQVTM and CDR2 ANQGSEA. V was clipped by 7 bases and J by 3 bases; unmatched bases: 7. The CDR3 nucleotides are TGCAGCGCCCGGCAGGGGGCGGACACCGGGGAGCTGTTTTTT. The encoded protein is CSARQGADTGELFF.

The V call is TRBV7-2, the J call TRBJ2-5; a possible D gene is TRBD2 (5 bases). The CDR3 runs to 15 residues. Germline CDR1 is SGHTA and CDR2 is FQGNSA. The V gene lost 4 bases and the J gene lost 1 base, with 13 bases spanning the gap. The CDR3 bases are TGTGCCAGCAGCTCCAGTTTAGCGCCCCAAGAGACCCAGTACTTC. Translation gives CASSSSLAPQETQYF.

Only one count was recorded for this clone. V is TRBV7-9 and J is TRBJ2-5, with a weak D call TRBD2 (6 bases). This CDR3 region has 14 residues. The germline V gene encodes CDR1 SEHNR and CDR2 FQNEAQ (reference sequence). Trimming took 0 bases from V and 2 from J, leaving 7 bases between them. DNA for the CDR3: TGTGCCAGCAGCTTAGCGGGGGGTCAAGAGACCCAGTACTTC. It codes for CASSLAGGQETQYF.

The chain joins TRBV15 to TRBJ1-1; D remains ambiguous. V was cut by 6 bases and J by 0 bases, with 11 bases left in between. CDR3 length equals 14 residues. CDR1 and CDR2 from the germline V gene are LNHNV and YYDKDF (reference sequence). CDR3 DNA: TGTGCCACCAGTCAGACGGGGATGAACACTGAAGCTTTCTTT. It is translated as CATSQTGMNTEAFF.

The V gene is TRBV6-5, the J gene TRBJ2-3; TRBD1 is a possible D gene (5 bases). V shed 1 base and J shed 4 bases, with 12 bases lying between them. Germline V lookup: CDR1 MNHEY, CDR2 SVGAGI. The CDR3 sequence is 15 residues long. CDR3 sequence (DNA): TGTGCCAGCAGTTACTTAGGGGCGACCGCAGATACGCAGTATTTT. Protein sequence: CASSYLGATADTQYF.

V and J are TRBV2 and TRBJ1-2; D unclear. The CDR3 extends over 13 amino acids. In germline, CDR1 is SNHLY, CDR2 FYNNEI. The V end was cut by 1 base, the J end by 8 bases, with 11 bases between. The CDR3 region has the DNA TGTGCCAGCAGTGAAGAGACCTACGGGGGCTACACCTTC. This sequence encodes CASSEETYGGYTF.

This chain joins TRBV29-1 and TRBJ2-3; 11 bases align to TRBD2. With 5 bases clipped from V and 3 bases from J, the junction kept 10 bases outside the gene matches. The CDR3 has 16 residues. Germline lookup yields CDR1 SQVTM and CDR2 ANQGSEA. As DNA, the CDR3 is TGCAGCGTTCCAGGGGCACGACTAGCGGGAACAGATACGCAGTATTTT. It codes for CSVPGARLAGTDTQYF.